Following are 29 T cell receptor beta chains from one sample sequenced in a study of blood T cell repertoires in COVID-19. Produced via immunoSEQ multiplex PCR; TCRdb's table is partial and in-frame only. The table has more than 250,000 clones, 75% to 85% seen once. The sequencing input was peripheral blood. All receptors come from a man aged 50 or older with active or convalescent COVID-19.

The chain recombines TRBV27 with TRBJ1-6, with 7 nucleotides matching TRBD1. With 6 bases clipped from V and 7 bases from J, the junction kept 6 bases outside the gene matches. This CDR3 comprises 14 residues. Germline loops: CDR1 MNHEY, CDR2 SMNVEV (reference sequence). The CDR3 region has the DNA TGTGCCAGCAGGGAGACAGGGAAGAATTCACCCCTCCACTTT. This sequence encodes CASRETGKNSPLHF.

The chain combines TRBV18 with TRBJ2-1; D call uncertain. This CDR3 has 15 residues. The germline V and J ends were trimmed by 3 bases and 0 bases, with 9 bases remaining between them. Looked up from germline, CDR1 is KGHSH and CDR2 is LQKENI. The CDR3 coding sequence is TGTGCCAGCTCACCTGAGCGAGGCTCCTACAATGAGCAGTTCTTC. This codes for CASSPERGSYNEQFF. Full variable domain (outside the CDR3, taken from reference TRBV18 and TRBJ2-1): NAGVMQNPRHLVRRRGQEARLRCSPMKGHSHVYWYRQLPEEGLKFMVYLQKENIIDESGMPKERFSAEFPKEGPSILRIQQVVRGDSAAYFCASSPERGSYNEQFFGPGTRLTVL.

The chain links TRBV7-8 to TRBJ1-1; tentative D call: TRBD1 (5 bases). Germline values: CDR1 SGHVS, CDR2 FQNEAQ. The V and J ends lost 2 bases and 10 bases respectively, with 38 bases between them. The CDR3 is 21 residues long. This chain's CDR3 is CASSLLVGALKLSPDIFRAFF. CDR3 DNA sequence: TGTGCCAGCAGCTTACTGGTCGGAGCACTGAAGCTTTCTCCGGACATCTTCAGAGCTTTCTTT.

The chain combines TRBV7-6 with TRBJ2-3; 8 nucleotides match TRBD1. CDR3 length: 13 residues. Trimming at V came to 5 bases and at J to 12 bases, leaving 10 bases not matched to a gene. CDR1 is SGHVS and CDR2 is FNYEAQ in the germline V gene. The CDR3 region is CASSQGARENQYF. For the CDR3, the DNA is TGTGCCAGCAGCCAGGGGGCTAGAGAGAACCAGTATTTT.

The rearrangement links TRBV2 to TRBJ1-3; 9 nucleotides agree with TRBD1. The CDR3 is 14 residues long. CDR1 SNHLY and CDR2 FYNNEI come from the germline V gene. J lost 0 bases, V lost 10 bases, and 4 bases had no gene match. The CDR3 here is CATRDRASGNTIYF. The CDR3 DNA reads TGTGCCACCCGGGACAGGGCCTCTGGAAACACCATATATTTT.

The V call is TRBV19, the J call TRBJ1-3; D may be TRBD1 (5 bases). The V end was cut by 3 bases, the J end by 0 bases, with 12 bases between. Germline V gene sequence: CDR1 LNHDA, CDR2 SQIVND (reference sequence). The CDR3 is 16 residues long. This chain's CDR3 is CASSIRGSLSGNTIYF. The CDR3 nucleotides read TGTGCCAGTAGTATTCGGGGGTCCCTCTCTGGAAACACCATATATTTT. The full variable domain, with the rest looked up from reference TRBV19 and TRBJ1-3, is DGGITQSPKYLFRKEGQNVTLSCEQNLNHDAMYWYRQDPGQGLRLIYYSQIVNDFQKGDIAEGYSVSREKKESFPLTVTSAQKNPTAFYLCASSIRGSLSGNTIYFGEGSWLTVV.

The CDR3 nucleotides read TGTGCCAGCAGTTCCGGGACTAGCGGCTACGAGCAGTACTTC. The encoded protein is CASSSGTSGYEQYF. The chain recombines TRBV6-6 with TRBJ2-7; 11 positions agree with TRBD2. The CDR3 is made up of 14 amino acids. The germline gives CDR1 MNHNY, CDR2 SVGAGI (reference sequence). V trimming: 4 bases; J trimming: 3 bases; junction bases outside the gene matches: 2.

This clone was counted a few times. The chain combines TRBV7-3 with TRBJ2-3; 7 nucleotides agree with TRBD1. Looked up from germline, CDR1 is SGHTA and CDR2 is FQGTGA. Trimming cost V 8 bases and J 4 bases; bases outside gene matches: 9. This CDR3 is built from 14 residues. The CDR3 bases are TGTGCCAGCTCCCCAGGGGGACCGGCAGATACGCAGTATTTT. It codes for CASSPGGPADTQYF.

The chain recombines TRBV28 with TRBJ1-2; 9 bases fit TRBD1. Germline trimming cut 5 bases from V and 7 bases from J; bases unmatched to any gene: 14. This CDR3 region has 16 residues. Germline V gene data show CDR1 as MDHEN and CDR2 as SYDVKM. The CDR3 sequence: CASSLLPGQGKVGYTF. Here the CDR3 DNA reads TGTGCCAGCAGTCTTCTGCCGGGACAGGGAAAAGTTGGCTACACCTTC.

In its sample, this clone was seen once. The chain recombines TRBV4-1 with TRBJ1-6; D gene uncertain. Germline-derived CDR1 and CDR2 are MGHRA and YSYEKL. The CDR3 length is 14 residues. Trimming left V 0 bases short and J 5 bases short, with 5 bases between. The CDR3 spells CASSQDINNSPLHF. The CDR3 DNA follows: TGCGCCAGCAGCCAAGATATAAATAATTCACCCCTCCACTTT.

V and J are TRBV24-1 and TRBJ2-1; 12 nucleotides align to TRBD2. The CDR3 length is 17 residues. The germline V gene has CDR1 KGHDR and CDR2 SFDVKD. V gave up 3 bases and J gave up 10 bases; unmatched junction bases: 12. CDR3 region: CATSDPPGLAGLGEQFF. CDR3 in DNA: TGTGCCACCAGTGATCCGCCGGGACTAGCGGGCTTGGGAGAGCAGTTCTTC.

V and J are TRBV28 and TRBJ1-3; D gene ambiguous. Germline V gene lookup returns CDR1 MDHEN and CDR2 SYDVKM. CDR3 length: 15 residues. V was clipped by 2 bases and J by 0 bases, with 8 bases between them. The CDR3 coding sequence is TGTGCCAGCAGTTTAGCCAGGCTCTCTGGAAACACCATATATTTT. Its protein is CASSLARLSGNTIYF. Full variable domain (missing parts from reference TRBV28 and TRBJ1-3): DVKVTQSSRYLVKRTGEKVFLECVQDMDHENMFWYRQDPGLGLRLIYFSYDVKMKEKGDIPEGYSVSREKKERFSLILESASTNQTSMYLCASSLARLSGNTIYFGEGSWLTVV.

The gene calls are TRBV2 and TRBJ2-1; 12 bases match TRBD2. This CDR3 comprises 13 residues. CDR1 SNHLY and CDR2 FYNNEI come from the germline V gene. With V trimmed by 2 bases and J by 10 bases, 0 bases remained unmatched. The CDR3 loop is CASSELAGGEQFF. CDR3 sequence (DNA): TGTGCCAGCAGTGAACTAGCGGGAGGGGAGCAGTTCTTC.

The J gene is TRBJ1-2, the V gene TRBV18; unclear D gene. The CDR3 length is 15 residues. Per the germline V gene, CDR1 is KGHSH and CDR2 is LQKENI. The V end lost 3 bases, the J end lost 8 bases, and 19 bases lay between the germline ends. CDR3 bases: TGTGCCAGCTCACCGGCGGTCTTGGAAGGTGGAGGCTACACCTTC. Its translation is CASSPAVLEGGGYTF.

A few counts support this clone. CDR3 protein: CASSLDFTDTEKLFF. The CDR3 DNA sequence: TGCGCCAGCAGCTTGGACTTCACCGACACGGAAAAACTGTTTTTT. This chain links TRBV5-1 with TRBJ1-4; D is uncertain. Trimming shortened V by 0 bases and J by 8 bases, and 14 bases separated the two germline ends. Per the germline V gene, CDR1 is SGHRS and CDR2 is YFSETQ. CDR3 length: 15 amino acids.

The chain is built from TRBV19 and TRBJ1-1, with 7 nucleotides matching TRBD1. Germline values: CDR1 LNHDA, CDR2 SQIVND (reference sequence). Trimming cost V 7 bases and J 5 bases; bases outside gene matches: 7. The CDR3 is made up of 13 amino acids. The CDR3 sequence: CASTNYRGTEAFF. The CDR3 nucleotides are TGTGCCAGTACCAATTACAGGGGTACTGAAGCTTTCTTT.

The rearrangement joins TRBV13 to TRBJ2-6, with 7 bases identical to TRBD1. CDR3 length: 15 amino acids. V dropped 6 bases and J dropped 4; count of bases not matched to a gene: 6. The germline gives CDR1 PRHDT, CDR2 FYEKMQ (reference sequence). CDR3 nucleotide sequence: TGTGCCAGCAGTTTGACAGGGTCCGGGGCCAACGTCCTGACTTTC. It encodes CASSLTGSGANVLTF.

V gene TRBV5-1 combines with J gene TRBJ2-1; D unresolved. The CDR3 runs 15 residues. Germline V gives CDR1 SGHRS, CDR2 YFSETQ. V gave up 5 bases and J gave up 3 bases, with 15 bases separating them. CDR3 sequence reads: CASRSSEVGYNEQFF. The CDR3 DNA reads TGCGCCAGCAGATCGTCCGAGGTTGGCTACAATGAGCAGTTCTTC.

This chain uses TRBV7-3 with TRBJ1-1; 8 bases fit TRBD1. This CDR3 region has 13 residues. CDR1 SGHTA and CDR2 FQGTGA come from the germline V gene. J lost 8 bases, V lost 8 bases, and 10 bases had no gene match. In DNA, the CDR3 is TGTGCCAGCCGGCAGGGGGCGCTCGGAGAAGCTTTCTTT. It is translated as CASRQGALGEAFF.

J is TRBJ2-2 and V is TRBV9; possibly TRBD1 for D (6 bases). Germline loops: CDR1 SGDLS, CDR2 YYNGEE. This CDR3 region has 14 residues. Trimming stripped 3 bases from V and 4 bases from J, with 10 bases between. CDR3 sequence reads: CASSGAGATGELFF. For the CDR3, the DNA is TGTGCCAGCAGCGGGGCAGGGGCCACCGGGGAGCTGTTTTTT.

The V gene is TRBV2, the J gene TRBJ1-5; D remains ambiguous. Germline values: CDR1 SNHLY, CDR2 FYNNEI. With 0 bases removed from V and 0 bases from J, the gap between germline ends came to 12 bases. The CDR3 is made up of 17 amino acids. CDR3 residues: CASSEANSPYSNQPQHF. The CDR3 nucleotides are TGTGCCAGCAGTGAAGCTAACAGCCCCTATAGCAATCAGCCCCAGCATTTT.

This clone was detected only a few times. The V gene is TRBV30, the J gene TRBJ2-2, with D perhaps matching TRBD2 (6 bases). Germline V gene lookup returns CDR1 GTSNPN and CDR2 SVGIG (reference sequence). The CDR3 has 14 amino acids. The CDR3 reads CATIGSGNTGELFF. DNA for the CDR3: TGTGCTACCATCGGTAGCGGAAATACCGGGGAGCTGTTTTTT.

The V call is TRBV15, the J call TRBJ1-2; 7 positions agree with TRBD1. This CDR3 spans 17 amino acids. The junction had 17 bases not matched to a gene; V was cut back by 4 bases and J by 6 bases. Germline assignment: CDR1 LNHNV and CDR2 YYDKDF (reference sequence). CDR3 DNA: TGTGCCACCAGCATCAGACAGGGCAGACATAATTTCGATGGCTACACCTTC. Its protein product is CATSIRQGRHNFDGYTF.

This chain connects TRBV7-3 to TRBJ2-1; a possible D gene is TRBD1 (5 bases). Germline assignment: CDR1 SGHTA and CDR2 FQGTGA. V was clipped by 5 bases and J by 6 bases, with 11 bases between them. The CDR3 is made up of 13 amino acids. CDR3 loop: CASSPRGSNEQFF. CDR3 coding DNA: TGTGCCAGCAGCCCAAGGGGCAGCAATGAGCAGTTCTTC. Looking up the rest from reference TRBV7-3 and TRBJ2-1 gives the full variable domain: GAGVSQTPSNKVTEKGKYVELRCDPISGHTALYWYRQSLGQGPEFLIYFQGTGAADDSGLPNDRFFAVRPEGSVSTLKIQRTERGDSAVYLCASSPRGSNEQFFGPGTRLTVL.

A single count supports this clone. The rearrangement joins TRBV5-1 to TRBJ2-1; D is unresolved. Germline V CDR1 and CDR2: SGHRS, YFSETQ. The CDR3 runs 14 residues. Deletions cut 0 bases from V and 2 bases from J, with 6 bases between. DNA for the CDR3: TGCGCCAGCAGCTTGGGGCAGGCCTACAATGAGCAGTTCTTC. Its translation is CASSLGQAYNEQFF.

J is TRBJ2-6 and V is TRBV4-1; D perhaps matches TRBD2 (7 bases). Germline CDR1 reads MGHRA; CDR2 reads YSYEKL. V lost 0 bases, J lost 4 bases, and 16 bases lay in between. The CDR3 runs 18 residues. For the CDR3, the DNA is TGCGCCAGCAGCCAAGAGCCCTCGGGGGGCGCCGGGGCCAACGTCCTGACTTTC. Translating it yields CASSQEPSGGAGANVLTF.

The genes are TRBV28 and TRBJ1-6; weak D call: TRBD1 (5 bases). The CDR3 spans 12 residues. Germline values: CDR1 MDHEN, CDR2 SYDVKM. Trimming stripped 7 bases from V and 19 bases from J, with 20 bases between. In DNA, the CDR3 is TGTGCCAGCACCCTGGAGGGGATAGTTCTTCACTTT. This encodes CASTLEGIVLHF.

Here the CDR3 reads CAWRPPTRNTEAFF. The CDR3 DNA reads TGTGCCTGGAGGCCCCCTACCCGGAACACTGAAGCTTTCTTT. The rearrangement joins TRBV30 to TRBJ1-1, with unresolved D. The CDR3 is 14 amino acids. The V and J ends lost 3 bases and 1 base respectively, with 12 bases between them. Germline V gene data show CDR1 as GTSNPN and CDR2 as SVGIG (reference sequence).

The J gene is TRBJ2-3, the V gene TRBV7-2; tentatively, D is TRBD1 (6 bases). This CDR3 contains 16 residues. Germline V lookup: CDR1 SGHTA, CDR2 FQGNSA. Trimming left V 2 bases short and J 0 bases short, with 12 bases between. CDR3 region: CASSLIRGRSTDTQYF. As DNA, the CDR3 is TGTGCCAGCAGCTTAATCAGGGGCCGGAGCACAGATACGCAGTATTTT. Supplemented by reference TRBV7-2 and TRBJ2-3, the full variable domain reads GAGVSQSPSNKVTEKGKDVELRCDPISGHTALYWYRQSLGQGLEFLIYFQGNSAPDKSGLPSDRFSAERTGGSVSTLTIQRTQQEDSAVYLCASSLIRGRSTDTQYFGPGTRLTVL.